This TCR beta chain stems from a study of T cells in Graves' hyperthyroidism and ophthalmopathy (dated by TCRdb to between 2018 and 2021). Turning to the overall study: Peripheral blood samples were taken at the time of initial diagnosis, prior to any treatment. According to the paper, TCR Vbeta CDR3 sequencing was carried out on some 140 peripheral blood samples, which came from approximately 41 ophthalmopathy, around 75 hyperthyroidism and approximately 17 progressor patients. Prospective prediction of ophthalmopathy was tested in an independent validation cohort of 18 to 20 hyperthyroidism patients and 17 patients who later progressed to ophthalmopathy. The roughly 99 discovery patients were divided at random into training and test sets in a 7:3 ratio. Thyroid tissue and blood T-cell repertoires from roughly six Graves' hyperthyroidism patients were also compared in the study. To identify distinguishing TCR V-J signatures, a discovery cohort of around 100 patients was used, comprising 40 to 45 with Graves' ophthalmopathy and around 57 with stable Graves' hyperthyroidism. After blood sampling, hyperthyroidism patients were treated with methimazole at a starting dose of 30 mg daily, and ophthalmopathy patients were treated with high-dose intravenous methylprednisolone.

Broader findings and caveats from the paper: In validation, progression to ophthalmopathy was predicted by the model with approximately 67% sensitivity and about 72% specificity, a median of about 6.4 months before onset. Most expanded thyroid clonotypes (frequency above 0.001) were also detected in blood, a finding suggesting that blood repertoires may reflect thyroid immune responses. In cross-validation, a model built on a 13 V-J signature told ophthalmopathy apart from stable hyperthyroidism with 87.88% sensitivity and 81% to 82% specificity, and in testing the same model reached 80%/75%. No statistical method was used to set the sample size in advance, and investigators knew the group allocation.

Graves' hyperthyroidism was defined as stable when no progression to ophthalmopathy occurred over 18 months of follow-up. Hyperthyroidism patients were newly diagnosed, had a disease duration of under 2 months, and were aged 18 to 65 years. The study excluded patients with uncontrolled infections, other autoimmune diseases, pregnancy or lactation. Diagnoses were based on clinical symptoms, serum thyroxine and TRAb, thyroid ultrasound and orbital computed tomography. PBMCs were isolated from more than 9 ml of fresh peripheral blood by Ficoll-Paque density gradient centrifugation. Total RNA was extracted using Trizol reagent, and RNA quality was assessed on an Agilent 2100 Bioanalyzer. TCR beta CDR3 regions were amplified from RNA transcripts. For the first round of RT-PCR on the TCR CDR3, the HTBI primer set was used together with the Qiagen OneStep RT-PCR kit. Libraries were constructed in a second round of multiplex PCR, after which size selection and purification were carried out. Libraries were sequenced paired-end with 100 bp reads on an Illumina HiSeq2000. The study's own analysis went as follows. SOAPnuke was used to process the raw data, with reads discarded if the reads contained adapters or uncalled bases, had a mean Phred below 15, or lacked an exact constant-primer or identifier match. High-quality paired reads were merged with COPE v1.2.5, and unique nucleotide sequences were defined as clonotypes. MiTCR v1.1 was used to align clonotypes to the IMGT TRBV, TRBD and TRBJ reference segments. The analysis was restricted to V-J combinations with a frequency above 0.0001, which together covered 99% to 99.2% of the repertoires. A TCS score was defined as the ratio of F50 (clonal expansion) to E x V (chaos), with BLOSUM62-based TCRdist applied between CDR3 peptides within each V-J. Welch's t-statistics and random forest reduced 500 to 550 V-J features to 13, which were used in a naive Bayes classifier (R e1071). Thyroid-blood repertoire similarity was quantified with the Morisita-Horn index. The raw public reads went through TCRdb reprocessing: fastp at Q25, MiXCR clone calling, in-frame beta chains kept. Records with the same CDR3 protein are collapsed into one entry carrying the most frequent genes and DNA. The V and J calls here are based on TCRdb, not the publication. A total of about 840,000 distinct CDR3 sequences appear in this sample, around 38% of them only once. Together, the top ten hold around 10% of the sample.

Taken from cysteine to phenylalanine, the CDR3 has 13 residues. Only CDR3 DNA remains: 39 bases, in frame from the first base. This clonotype was observed at least ten times. This receptor's antigen is unknown. Germline is not matched at one junction end, which may reflect a read error. This receptor was taken from a man younger than 35 with Graves' hyperthyroidism. This receptor chain uses TRBV12-3 or TRBV12-4 and TRBJ1-2; no D segment can be confidently identified. Material: blood. The CDR3 region has the sequence CASSLGANYGYTF. The DNA sequence is as follows: TGTGCCAGCAGCTTAGGAGCTAACTATGGCTACACCTTC.